These 5 T cell receptor beta chains came from one sample sequenced in a study of early T cells in non-severe SARS-CoV-2 infection. From the 5' RACE reads, TCRdb called clonotypes with MiXCR, one entry per CDR3 protein. This table holds about 61,000 distinct CDR3 sequences, around 12% found once. The sample consisted of whole blood, taken at baseline. These receptors came from an adult who was a healthcare worker with PCR-confirmed SARS-CoV-2 infection or an uninfected control (not recorded which). The donor label of this sample is uncertain.

This clonotype is labeled medium-sized. The chain uses TRBV21-1 and TRBJ1-1; TRBD1 was called by the table and not checked on the DNA. TRBV21-1 is labeled a pseudogene. This CDR3 has 14 residues. This CDR3 is CASSKARGYTEAFF. The DNA of the CDR3 is TGTGCCAGCAGCAAAGCGAGGGGGTACACTGAAGCTTTCTTT.

This clonotype appeared a few times. The chain links TRBV3-1 to TRBJ1-1; a weak D match, TRBD1 (6 bases). CDR1 LGHDT and CDR2 YNNKEL come from the germline V gene (reference sequence). The CDR3 sequence is 18 residues long. The V gene lost 2 bases and the J gene lost 5 bases, with 24 bases spanning the gap. The CDR3: CASSQRYVLAGARTEAFF. The CDR3 DNA is TGTGCCAGCAGCCAAAGGTACGTCTTGGCGGGGGCGCGGACTGAAGCTTTCTTT.

This clonotype showed up just a few times. J is TRBJ2-3 and V is TRBV7-3; 10 bases align to TRBD1. Germline values: CDR1 SGHTA, CDR2 FQGTGA. J gave up 3 bases and V 5 bases, and 8 bases lay outside the gene matches. This CDR3 spans 16 amino acids. The CDR3 DNA reads TGTGCCAGCAGCCCGACAGGGGGCTTAAGGACAGATACGCAGTATTTT. Translation: CASSPTGGLRTDTQYF.

For the CDR3, the DNA is TGTGCCAGCAGTGAAATCAGGAGGAGCTCCTATAATTCACCCCTCCACTTT. Encoded protein: CASSEIRRSSYNSPLHF. This chain links TRBV6-1 with TRBJ1-6; no reliable D call. Germline V gene sequence: CDR1 MNHNS, CDR2 SASEGT. This CDR3 spans 17 amino acids. Trimming left V 2 bases short and J 0 bases short, with 11 bases between.

The rearrangement uses TRBV12-3 or TRBV12-4 and TRBJ2-5; no clear D gene. Trimming shortened V by 3 bases and J by 4 bases, and 6 bases separated the two germline ends. The CDR3 runs 12 residues. The CDR3 region has the DNA TGTGCCAGCAGTTTCTCCGGAGAGACCCAGTACTTC. This encodes CASSFSGETQYF.